This is a list of T cell receptor beta chains from one sample in a study of blood T cell repertoires in COVID-19. The protocol was immunoSEQ multiplex PCR, while the TCRdb copy is restricted to in-frame clones and leaves out a portion. In the table there are some 180,000 clones, just over 90% of which are singletons. Sequencing input: peripheral blood. The receptor source for this set is a man aged 18 to 29 with COVID-19, enrolled during active disease. CDR3s include the opening cysteine and the closing phenylalanine or tryptophan. D genes are given only for firm matches. The size field is filled for only some rows; it gives once, few, many or a size class.

cdr3_nt | cdr3_aa | clone_size | v_call | d_call | cdr3_length | j_call
TGTGCCAGCAGCCAAACACTAGCGGGAGCGGGGTGGGATGAGCAGTTCTTC | CASSQTLAGAGWDEQFF | once | TRBV5-4 | TRBD2 | 17 | TRBJ2-1
TGTGCCAGCAGCTTAGGCCCAGGGATCGCCAATCAGCCCCAGCATTTT | CASSLGPGIANQPQHF | - | TRBV11-2 | - | 16 | TRBJ1-5
TGCGCCAGCAGTTTAGCGGGCACAGATACGCAGTATTTT | CASSLAGTDTQYF | once | TRBV10-1 | - | 13 | TRBJ2-3
TGTGCCAGCAGCCGACAGGGGTGGGAGCAGTACTTC | CASSRQGWEQYF | once | TRBV6-5 | TRBD1 | 12 | TRBJ2-7
TGTGCCAGCAGCTCAATGAACACTGAAGCTTTCTTT | CASSSMNTEAFF | - | TRBV11-2 | - | 12 | TRBJ1-1
TGTGCCACCAGCAGAGATTTCGGGAGAGACAATGAGCAGTTCTTC | CATSRDFGRDNEQFF | - | TRBV15 | - | 15 | TRBJ2-1
TGTGCCACCAGTGGGGCGGGCGGTGAAAAACTGTTTTTT | CATSGAGGEKLFF | - | TRBV24-1 | - | 13 | TRBJ1-4
TGTGCCAGCAGCTCTTGGGGCAGGGGTTATGAGCAGTTCTTC | CASSSWGRGYEQFF | - | TRBV11-2 | - | 14 | TRBJ2-1
TGTGCCACCAGCACACGACAGGGGCTCTCGCACGAGCAGTACTTC | CATSTRQGLSHEQYF | - | TRBV15 | TRBD1 | 15 | TRBJ2-7
TGTGCCAGTAGTATCGGGCCTAGCGGGTGGGGGGAGCAGTTCTTC | CASSIGPSGWGEQFF | - | TRBV19 | TRBD2 | 15 | TRBJ2-1
TGTGCCTGGAGTCGGGGGGCTACACCCTCCTACGAGCAGTACTTC | CAWSRGATPSYEQYF | - | TRBV30 | - | 15 | TRBJ2-7
TGTGCCAGCTCCCCACGACAGGGAGGCGAAAAACTGTTTTTT | CASSPRQGGEKLFF | - | TRBV18 | TRBD1 | 14 | TRBJ1-4
TGCAGCACCCGACAGGGAATGGGCGCCGAGCAGTACTTC | CSTRQGMGAEQYF | once | TRBV29-1 | TRBD1 | 13 | TRBJ2-7
TGTGCCAGCAGCCATCGGGGGTATACTGAAGCTTTCTTT | CASSHRGYTEAFF | - | TRBV14 | - | 13 | TRBJ1-1
TGTGCCAGCAGTTTATGGACAACGAACACCGGGGAGCTGTTTTTT | CASSLWTTNTGELFF | - | TRBV27 | - | 15 | TRBJ2-2
TGTGCCAGCAGTTTACCCATACCGACAGGGGCACACACTGAAGCTTTCTTT | CASSLPIPTGAHTEAFF | - | TRBV28 | TRBD1 | 17 | TRBJ1-1
TGTGCCAGCAGCCGGGACAGGGGTTCACATGGCTACACCTTC | CASSRDRGSHGYTF | - | TRBV28 | TRBD1 | 14 | TRBJ1-2
TGTGCCAGCAGCTCCGGGACAATCAATGAGCAGTTCTTC | CASSSGTINEQFF | - | TRBV5-6 | - | 13 | TRBJ2-1
TGTGCCAGCAGCTTAGACAGGGGGCAGTACAATGAGCAGTTCTTC | CASSLDRGQYNEQFF | - | TRBV7-2 | TRBD1 | 15 | TRBJ2-1
TGTGCCAGCCGGACAGGGGGCAATAACTATGGCTACACCTTC | CASRTGGNNYGYTF | - | TRBV28 | TRBD1 | 14 | TRBJ1-2
TGTGCCAGCGGGCCCATAAATGAGCAGTTCTTC | CASGPINEQFF | - | TRBV27 | - | 11 | TRBJ2-1
TGTGCCTGGAGTGTATTAGCCACTGAAGCTTTCTTT | CAWSVLATEAFF | - | TRBV30 | - | 12 | TRBJ1-1
TGTGCCAGCAGCAGCGTAGATCTAGCAACAGATACGCAGTATTTT | CASSSVDLATDTQYF | - | TRBV9 | - | 15 | TRBJ2-3
TGTGCCACCAGACTAGCGGGAGGCTTAAGTGAGACCGGGGAGCTGTTTTTT | CATRLAGGLSETGELFF | - | TRBV10-3 | TRBD2 | 17 | TRBJ2-2
TGTGCCAGCAGCTTAGCCATCACTAGCGGAGGGTACAATGAGCAGTTCTTC | CASSLAITSGGYNEQFF | - | TRBV7-9 | TRBD2 | 17 | TRBJ2-1
TGTGCCAGCAGCGTAGCCGGTGGCTATGGCTACACCTTC | CASSVAGGYGYTF | - | TRBV9 | - | 13 | TRBJ1-2
TGTGCCACGGGAGGACTAGCGGGCTCTGGGGCCAACGTCCTGACTTTC | CATGGLAGSGANVLTF | - | TRBV19 | TRBD2 | 16 | TRBJ2-6
TGTGCCAGTAGTTCCCCCGGGAGTACAAATGAAAAACTGTTTTTT | CASSSPGSTNEKLFF | - | TRBV19 | - | 15 | TRBJ1-4
TGTGCCAGCAGTTACGATCTTGGTGAGGGAGCGGGAGGGCCCAGACATACGCAGTATTTT | CASSYDLGEGAGGPRHTQYF | - | TRBV6-2/TRBV6-3 | TRBD2 | 20 | TRBJ2-3
TGTGCCAGCAGTTTACCTCTCTTCGGGAGGGTAAACAATGAGCAGTTCTTC | CASSLPLFGRVNNEQFF | - | TRBV28 | TRBD2 | 17 | TRBJ2-1
TGTGCCAGCAGTTTATCGGGGGTCCGTCCCTACGAGCAGTACTTC | CASSLSGVRPYEQYF | - | TRBV28 | - | 15 | TRBJ2-7
TGTGCCAGCAGCCCACCCGGGGAGAGCTACGAGCAGTACTTC | CASSPPGESYEQYF | - | TRBV6-5 | - | 14 | TRBJ2-7
TGTGCCAGCAGCGTCAGGAAGGACAGGGTTGACTATGGCTACACCTTC | CASSVRKDRVDYGYTF | - | TRBV9 | TRBD1 | 16 | TRBJ1-2
TGTGCCAGCAGCTTTAACTACGAGCAGTACTTC | CASSFNYEQYF | - | TRBV7-2 | - | 11 | TRBJ2-7
TGTGCCAGCTCACTCCAGACTAGCGGGAGTCCCCACGAGCAGTACTTC | CASSLQTSGSPHEQYF | - | TRBV18 | TRBD2 | 16 | TRBJ2-7
TGTGCCTGGAGTGTAGGGGTTAGCTCTGGGGCCAACGTCCTGACTTTC | CAWSVGVSSGANVLTF | - | TRBV30 | - | 16 | TRBJ2-6
TGTGCCAGCAGCTCCCCCGGGGTCAGCCATGGCTACACCTTC | CASSSPGVSHGYTF | once | TRBV7-2 | - | 14 | TRBJ1-2
TGTGCCAGCAGCTTATCGAGCGAGCAGTACTTC | CASSLSSEQYF | - | TRBV11-2 | - | 11 | TRBJ2-7
TGTGCCAGCAGTTACTCCGGACAAGGCATGAACACTGAAGCTTTCTTT | CASSYSGQGMNTEAFF | few | TRBV6-2/TRBV6-3 | - | 16 | TRBJ1-1
TGTGCCTGGAGATCCGGAACAGGGGATCAGCCCCAGCATTTT | CAWRSGTGDQPQHF | - | TRBV30 | TRBD1 | 14 | TRBJ1-5
TGTGCCAGCAGGGATCAGGGGCATAATTCACCCCTCCACTTT | CASRDQGHNSPLHF | - | TRBV6-5 | - | 14 | TRBJ1-6
TGCAGCGTTGTGGTGGCTAGCGGCTACAATGAGCAGTTCTTC | CSVVVASGYNEQFF | - | TRBV29-1 | TRBD2 | 14 | TRBJ2-1
TGTGCCATCAGTGATCGGGGGTCTCCCACTGAAGCTTTCTTT | CAISDRGSPTEAFF | - | TRBV10-3 | - | 14 | TRBJ1-1
TGTGCCAGTAAGGTGCGGCTAGCGGGCACAGATACGCAGTATTTT | CASKVRLAGTDTQYF | - | TRBV19 | TRBD2 | 15 | TRBJ2-3
TGTGCCAGCAGCCAAGTTCATCCCGGGACAGGGGGCGCTGGGGCCAACGTCCTGACTTTC | CASSQVHPGTGGAGANVLTF | - | TRBV3-1/TRBV3-2 | TRBD1 | 20 | TRBJ2-6
TGTGCCAGCAGTTTTGGTAGCTACAATGAGCAGTTCTTC | CASSFGSYNEQFF | - | TRBV12-3/TRBV12-4 | - | 13 | TRBJ2-1
TGTGCCTGGTCCGGGACTAGCGGGAACGAAGGCAATGAGCAGTTCTTC | CAWSGTSGNEGNEQFF | once | TRBV30 | TRBD2 | 16 | TRBJ2-1
TGTGCCACCAGCACCGACCCTGGACAGGAGAACGAGCAGTACTTC | CATSTDPGQENEQYF | - | TRBV15 | TRBD1 | 15 | TRBJ2-7
TGTGCCAGCAGCTTAGTCACTAGCTCCTACAATGAGCAGTTCTTC | CASSLVTSSYNEQFF | - | TRBV7-8 | - | 15 | TRBJ2-1
TGTGCCAGCAGCTTGGGCGGGGGACAGGGATTTCGAATGAACACTGAAGCTTTCTTT | CASSLGGGQGFRMNTEAFF | - | TRBV5-4 | TRBD1 | 19 | TRBJ1-1
TGTGCCAGCAGTGAATTCGGGAGCAGGGGGCACCAGTACTTC | CASSEFGSRGHQYF | - | TRBV25-1 | TRBD1 | 14 | TRBJ2-5
TGCGCCAGCAGCCAGCAAATTTACAGGGATACTGAGCAGTTCTTC | CASSQQIYRDTEQFF | - | TRBV4-1 | - | 15 | TRBJ2-1
TGTGCCAGCAGTTTACAGGGAGGCTACGAGCAGTACTTC | CASSLQGGYEQYF | - | TRBV27 | - | 13 | TRBJ2-7
TGTGCCAGCAGTCCGTACACGATCGTGAGGACTGAAGCTTTCTTT | CASSPYTIVRTEAFF | - | TRBV28 | - | 15 | TRBJ1-1
TGCGCCAGCAGCCTACGAGAGACTAGCGGGATCTACGAGCAGTACTTC | CASSLRETSGIYEQYF | - | TRBV4-1 | TRBD2 | 16 | TRBJ2-7